These 7 T cell receptor beta chains came from one sample sequenced in a study of beta chain features in type 1 diabetes (dated by TCRdb to about 2018). Library creation used the immunoSEQ multiplex PCR assay. All of the isolated RNA was reverse transcribed with the High Capacity cDNA Reverse Transcription Kit, so expressed TCRB transcripts were sequenced. In TCRdb, the immuneACCESS table is reduced to in-frame sequences with V and J assigned. These tables do not hold every clone; where another copy was compared, an unresolved V gene accounts for under half, and the others remain unexplained. The sample table records fewer than 650,000 clones; 15% to 17% of these occur just once. Approximately 0.099% of the sample comes from the top ten. Specimen: naive CD4+ T cells from blood. The sample's cell subset or site label, decoded: true naive CD4+ T cells. The receptors were gathered from a man aged 18 to 30 in good health.

The genes are TRBV10-2 and TRBJ2-7; TRBD1 or TRBD2 may be the D gene (5 bases each). This CDR3 region has 15 residues. The V end was cut by 3 bases, the J end by 2 bases, with 14 bases between. Germline values: CDR1 WSHSY, CDR2 SAAADI. DNA of the CDR3: TGCGCCAGCAGTGATGGGGGAATTGTGGCCTACGAGCAGTACTTC. This gives the protein CASSDGGIVAYEQYF.

The chain joins TRBV10-3 to TRBJ2-7; D may match TRBD1 or TRBD2 (5 bases each). V was trimmed by 6 bases and J by 2 bases, leaving 14 bases between them. The CDR3 sequence is 14 residues long. Germline-derived CDR1 and CDR2 are ENHRY and SYGVKD. In DNA form, the CDR3 reads TGTGCCATCAGGGGGGTCGGGCAGGCCTACGAGCAGTACTTC. It encodes CAIRGVGQAYEQYF.

The gene calls are TRBV21-1 and TRBJ1-2; the tabulated D call, TRBD1, remains unverified against the DNA. TRBV21-1 is annotated as a pseudogene. CDR3 length equals 13 residues. This CDR3 is CASKPRGDYGYTF. The CDR3 DNA reads TGTGCCAGCAAGCCCAGGGGAGACTATGGCTACACCTTC.

Concerning this clone itself: The sample holds other DNA sequences that translate to the same CDR3. V and J are TRBV29-1 and TRBJ1-5; 10 bases align to TRBD1. V lost 4 bases, J lost 4 bases, and 1 base stayed unmatched. From germline, CDR1 is SQVTM and CDR2 ANQGSEA. The CDR3 runs 13 residues. The DNA for the CDR3 is TGCAGCGTTGGGGACAGGGGTAATCAGCCCCAGCATTTT. As protein: CSVGDRGNQPQHF.

This clone has a handful of counts. The chain joins TRBV2 to TRBJ2-1; 9 bases align to TRBD1. The CDR3 covers 15 residues. Germline CDR1 reads SNHLY; CDR2 reads FYNNEI. The V and J ends lost 7 bases and 1 base, in that order; junction bases with no gene match: 5. The CDR3, as DNA: TGTGCCAGCAACTTACAGGGGGCATCCTACAATGAGCAGTTCTTC. Its translation: CASNLQGASYNEQFF.

As concerns this clone: A clone one base away is much larger, so this may be a read error. Written as DNA, the CDR3 is TGTGCCAGCAGCTTGGCCGGGGCCAAAAACATTCAGTACTTC. Encoded protein: CASSLAGAKNIQYF. The chain uses TRBV5-6 and TRBJ2-4; no clear D gene. The ends were cut back, 0 bases at V and 1 base at J, with 5 bases in the middle. The CDR3 totals 14 residues. Germline loops: CDR1 SGHDT, CDR2 YYEEEE. Complete variable domain (other parts from reference TRBV5-6 and TRBJ2-4): DAGVTQSPTHLIKTRGQQVTLRCSPKSGHDTVSWYQQALGQGPQFIFQYYEEEERQRGNFPDRFSGHQFPNYSSELNVNALLLGDSALYLCASSLAGAKNIQYFGAGTRLSVL.

The chain links TRBV15 to TRBJ2-7, with TRBD1 identical over 9 bases. Germline V CDR1 and CDR2: LNHNV, YYDKDF (reference sequence). The CDR3 runs to 15 residues. V lost 2 bases and J lost 9; bases outside the gene matches: 11. This CDR3 is CATSRTGTGTHAQYF. For the CDR3, the DNA is TGTGCCACCAGCAGAACCGGGACAGGGACCCATGCGCAGTACTTC.